The 21 T cell receptor beta chains below were found in one sample sequenced in a study of post-analysis software for immune sequencing data. Study observations and caveats: With TRBV5-6, TRBV5-1 and TRBV20-1 included, about five TRBV segments were more frequent in patients than in controls.

Their antigens remain unidentified. Unique molecular identifiers were built into the TCR beta cDNA libraries. Via MiXCR, TCRdb re-called the PCR reads, giving one row per CDR3 protein. The data show 650,000 to 850,000 distinct CDR3 sequences, roughly 46% seen once. The specimen sequenced was blood. These receptors were collected from a girl between 10 and 17 years old with multiple sclerosis.

V gene TRBV4-1 combines with J gene TRBJ2-1; maybe TRBD2 (6 bases). This CDR3 has 13 residues. Germline CDR1 MGHRA, CDR2 YSYEKL. The V end lost 3 bases, the J end lost 10 bases, and 13 bases lay between the germline ends. CDR3 coding DNA: TGCGCCAGCAGCCAGGCACTAGCCCGGGAGCAGTTCTTC. It encodes CASSQALAREQFF.

This clonotype was observed a few times. The chain combines TRBV27 with TRBJ2-4; 10 nucleotides line up with TRBD2. The DNA end is more similar to TRBJ2-7, so the J call may be wrong. From germline, CDR1 is MNHEY and CDR2 SMNVEV (reference sequence). This CDR3 spans 15 amino acids. CDR3 residues: CASSLIASGSYEQYF. The CDR3 nucleotides read TGTGCCAGCAGTTTAATAGCTAGCGGGAGCTACGAGCAGTACTTC.

The chain joins TRBV14 to TRBJ1-1; possible D gene TRBD1, 6 bases. The germline CDR1 and CDR2 sequences are SGHDN and FVKESK. V was clipped by 0 bases and J by 3 bases, with 11 bases between them. The CDR3 covers 15 residues. The CDR3 DNA sequence: TGTGCCAGCAGCCAAGATCTGGGGGGCCACACTGAAGCTTTCTTT. Residues: CASSQDLGGHTEAFF.

A few counts support this clonotype. This chain joins TRBV5-1 and TRBJ2-1, with 8 bases aligning to TRBD2. CDR3 length: 14 amino acids. V gave up 4 bases and J gave up 4 bases; unmatched junction bases: 4. CDR1 is SGHRS and CDR2 is YFSETQ in the germline V gene. Written as DNA, the CDR3 is TGCGCCAGCAGCCCGGGAGGGCTTTACAATGAGCAGTTCTTC. Translating gives CASSPGGLYNEQFF.

The V and J genes are TRBV20-1 and TRBJ2-1; 11 positions match TRBD2. Germline trimming cut 3 bases from V and 6 bases from J; bases unmatched to any gene: 19. In germline, CDR1 is DFQATT, CDR2 SNEGSKA (reference sequence). This CDR3 region has 19 residues. CDR3 residues: CSARGDRVGLAGNINEQFF. The CDR3 bases are TGCAGTGCTAGGGGGGACAGGGTTGGACTAGCGGGTAATATCAATGAGCAGTTCTTC.

The sample holds a few counts of this clonotype. This sequence joins TRBV29-1 and TRBJ1-2, with TRBD1 matching 9 bases. CDR3 length: 12 residues. The junction had 6 bases not matched to a gene; V was cut back by 5 bases and J by 8 bases. The germline V gene encodes CDR1 SQVTM and CDR2 ANQGSEA. CDR3 in amino acids: CSVWDRVEGYTF. In DNA form, the CDR3 reads TGCAGCGTTTGGGACAGGGTGGAGGGCTACACCTTC.

There are a few counts of this clonotype. The CDR3 loop reads CASSWTRGLSGANVLTF. CDR3 coding DNA: TGTGCCAGCAGTTGGACTAGGGGTCTCTCTGGGGCCAACGTCCTGACTTTC. This chain joins TRBV6-2 or TRBV6-3 and TRBJ2-6; 7 positions match TRBD2. The germline V gene encodes CDR1 MNHEY and CDR2 SVGEGT. V was clipped by 4 bases and J by 0 bases; unmatched bases: 6. The CDR3 length is 17 residues.

Comment on this clonotype: One junction end does not reproduce the germline sequence, and a read error may be involved. The chain joins TRBV11-2 to TRBJ1-1; the D is unclear. In germline, CDR1 is SGHAT, CDR2 FQNNGV. This CDR3 has 15 amino acids. The CDR3 spells CAGSLGRIGNTEAFF. The CDR3, as DNA: TGTGCCGGCAGCTTAGGACGAATCGGGAACACTGAAGCTTTCTTT. The full variable domain, rest sourced from reference TRBV11-2 and TRBJ1-1, is EAGVAQSPRYKIIEKRQSVAFWCNPISGHATLYWYQQILGQGPKLLIQFQNNGVVDDSQLPKDRFSAERLKGVDSTLKIQPAKLEDSAVYLCAGSLGRIGNTEAFFGQGTRLTVV.

This chain connects TRBV12-3 or TRBV12-4 to TRBJ2-1, with 14 bases aligning to TRBD2. V dropped 3 bases and J dropped 9; count of bases not matched to a gene: 7. The CDR3 totals 16 residues. CDR3 loop: CASSFGTSGSFGEQFF. In nucleotides, the CDR3 is TGTGCCAGCAGTTTCGGGACTAGCGGGAGTTTTGGTGAGCAGTTCTTC.

The chain has TRBV20-1 and TRBJ2-1; 12 nucleotides match TRBD2. Trimming took 5 bases from V and 3 from J; bases not matched to a gene: 17. The length of the CDR3 is 19 residues. The germline V gene encodes CDR1 DFQATT and CDR2 SNEGSKA (reference sequence). DNA for the CDR3: TGCAGTGCTGGTACCGGGACTAGCGGGCTTACCAGTATCTACAATGAGCAGTTCTTC. Translation: CSAGTGTSGLTSIYNEQFF.

The chain uses TRBV6-2 or TRBV6-3 and TRBJ2-5; TRBD1 might be the D (6 bases). The CDR3 totals 16 residues. Germline CDR1 and CDR2: MNHEY and SVGEGT. The germline V and J ends were trimmed by 6 bases and 4 bases, with 21 bases remaining between them. CDR3 protein: CASSFGTNSWGETQYF. The CDR3 region has the DNA TGTGCCAGCAGCTTCGGGACAAACTCTTGGGGAGAGACCCAGTACTTC.

This chain connects TRBV28 to TRBJ2-7; 7 bases are a match to TRBD1. This CDR3 region has 13 residues. CDR1 is MDHEN, CDR2 SYDVKM, per germline. V lost 8 bases, J lost 3 bases, and 7 bases stayed unmatched. The CDR3 loop reads CASAHDRDYEQYF. CDR3 coding DNA: TGTGCCAGCGCTCACGACAGGGACTACGAGCAGTACTTC.

Only a few counts were recorded for this clonotype. The chain carries TRBV30 and TRBJ2-1; 11 bases match TRBD2. Looked up from germline, CDR1 is GTSNPN and CDR2 is SVGIG (reference sequence). V lost 7 bases and J lost 7; bases outside the gene matches: 12. The CDR3 is 15 residues long. The CDR3 DNA reads as TGTGCCTACCAAACATCACTAGCGGGAGTAAATGAGCAGTTCTTC. This codes for CAYQTSLAGVNEQFF.

The CDR3 protein is CASSLGQGTAYEQYF. Written as DNA, the CDR3 is TGTGCCAGCAGCTTAGGACAGGGTACAGCCTACGAGCAGTACTTC. The chain uses TRBV7-2 and TRBJ2-7, with 7 bases identical to TRBD1. V lost 1 base to trimming and J lost 2 bases; unmatched junction nucleotides: 5. Germline V gene data show CDR1 as SGHTA and CDR2 as FQGNSA. The CDR3 consists of 15 residues. Using reference TRBV7-2 and TRBJ2-7 for the parts outside the CDR3, the full variable domain is GAGVSQSPSNKVTEKGKDVELRCDPISGHTALYWYRQSLGQGLEFLIYFQGNSAPDKSGLPSDRFSAERTGGSVSTLTIQRTQQEDSAVYLCASSLGQGTAYEQYFGPGTRLTVT.

In its sample, this clonotype was seen a few times. V gene TRBV28 combines with J gene TRBJ1-1; 8 nucleotides line up with TRBD1. Germline V gene lookup returns CDR1 MDHEN and CDR2 SYDVKM. The CDR3 has 20 amino acids. V lost 3 bases and J lost 8; bases outside the gene matches: 26. CDR3 in amino acids: CASSLSSRDRRFFSRVEAFF. Here the CDR3 DNA reads TGTGCCAGCAGTTTGTCGAGTAGGGACAGGAGGTTTTTCAGTCGGGTGGAAGCTTTCTTT.

The rearrangement uses TRBV11-2 and TRBJ1-4; weak D call: TRBD1 (5 bases). V was shortened by 4 bases and J by 7 bases, with 16 bases between the two germline ends. The CDR3 length is 15 residues. In germline, CDR1 is SGHAT, CDR2 FQNNGV. CDR3 loop: CASSSFRDRVEKLFF. As DNA, the CDR3 is TGTGCCAGCAGCTCGTTCAGGGATCGTGTTGAAAAACTGTTTTTT.

The chain uses TRBV3-1 and TRBJ2-1; 8 bases match TRBD2. The V and J ends lost 0 bases and 4 bases, in that order; junction bases with no gene match: 8. The CDR3 is 17 amino acids. CDR1 and CDR2 from the germline V gene are LGHDT and YNNKEL (reference sequence). This CDR3 reads CASSQDLREGWYNEQFF. The CDR3 coding sequence is TGTGCCAGCAGCCAAGACTTACGGGAGGGGTGGTACAATGAGCAGTTCTTC.

This clonotype was detected a few times. This chain joins TRBV10-3 and TRBJ1-2, with D tentatively TRBD1 (5 bases). Deletions cut 8 bases from V and 8 bases from J, with 24 bases between. CDR3 length equals 15 residues. CDR1 and CDR2 from the germline V gene are ENHRY and SYGVKD. The CDR3 DNA sequence: TGTGCCATCCGGGACGATCAAATGATACAAGGGGGCTACACCTTC. Translating it yields CAIRDDQMIQGGYTF.

The chain uses TRBV29-1 and TRBJ1-2, with D perhaps matching TRBD1 (5 bases). Trimming pared 2 bases from V and 8 bases from J, leaving 12 bases between. This CDR3 contains 12 residues. Looked up from germline, CDR1 is SQVTM and CDR2 is ANQGSEA. CDR3 sequence reads: CSVEIGGEGYTF. CDR3 DNA sequence: TGCAGCGTTGAAATCGGGGGAGAAGGCTACACCTTC.

The rearrangement links TRBV6-1 to TRBJ2-1, with D maybe TRBD1 (5 bases). V lost 7 bases and J lost 0, with 16 bases in between. CDR1 is MNHNS, CDR2 SASEGT, per germline. This CDR3 is built from 16 residues. As DNA, the CDR3 is TGTGCCAGCACCAGTGACAGTCCGAGCTCCTACAATGAGCAGTTCTTC. This encodes CASTSDSPSSYNEQFF.

V and J are TRBV19 and TRBJ2-1, with 9 bases that match TRBD2. The length of the CDR3 is 15 residues. V gave up 5 bases and J gave up 12 bases; unmatched junction bases: 14. Germline V CDR1 and CDR2: LNHDA, SQIVND (reference sequence). The CDR3 is CASSFSGRNVHGQFF. CDR3 nucleotides: TGTGCCAGTAGTTTTAGCGGGAGAAATGTCCATGGGCAGTTCTTC.